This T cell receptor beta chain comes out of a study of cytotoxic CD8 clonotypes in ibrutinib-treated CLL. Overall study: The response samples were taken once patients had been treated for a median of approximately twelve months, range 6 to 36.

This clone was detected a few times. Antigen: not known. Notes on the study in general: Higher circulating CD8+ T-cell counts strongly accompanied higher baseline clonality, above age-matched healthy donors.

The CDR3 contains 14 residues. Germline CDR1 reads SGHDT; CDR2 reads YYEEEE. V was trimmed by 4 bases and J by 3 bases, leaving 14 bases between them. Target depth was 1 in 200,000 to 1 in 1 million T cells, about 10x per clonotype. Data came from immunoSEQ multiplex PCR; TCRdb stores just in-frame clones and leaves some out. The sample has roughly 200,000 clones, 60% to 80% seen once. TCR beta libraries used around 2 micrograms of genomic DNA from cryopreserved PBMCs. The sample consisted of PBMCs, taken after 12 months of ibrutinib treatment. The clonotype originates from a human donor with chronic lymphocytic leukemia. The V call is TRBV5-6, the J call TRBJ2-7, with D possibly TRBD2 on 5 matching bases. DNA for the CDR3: TGTGCCAGCAGCGAGGGTCCGGAGGACTACGAGCAGTACTTC. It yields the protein CASSEGPEDYEQYF. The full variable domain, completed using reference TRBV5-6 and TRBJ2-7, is DAGVTQSPTHLIKTRGQQVTLRCSPKSGHDTVSWYQQALGQGPQFIFQYYEEEERQRGNFPDRFSGHQFPNYSSELNVNALLLGDSALYLCASSEGPEDYEQYFGPGTRLTVT.